The 10 T cell receptor beta chains given below trace back to one sample, sequenced in a study of control samples from healthy donors and cancer patients (dated by TCRdb to the early 2020s). Library prep was done by the immunoSEQ multiplex PCR assay. TCRdb re-hosts the immuneACCESS table, in-frame sequences only. Its copies lack some clones; in the studies checked, an unresolved V gene accounts for under half of them, and the cause for the rest is not known. The sample table shows 130,000 or so clones, and approximately 91% are seen once. The ten largest clonotypes hold roughly 3.2% of the sample. Sequences were obtained from blood. These receptor sequences come from a man in his fifties or sixties in good health.

The J gene is TRBJ2-1, the V gene TRBV30, with TRBD2 matching over 9 bases. Germline V gene sequence: CDR1 GTSNPN, CDR2 SVGIG (reference sequence). V dropped 5 bases and J dropped 4; count of bases not matched to a gene: 9. The CDR3 loop spans 15 amino acids. For the CDR3, the DNA is TGTGCCTGGTGTAGCGGGGGATCGCTATACAATGAGCAGTTCTTC. Its protein product is CAWCSGGSLYNEQFF.

The chain joins TRBV7-8 to TRBJ2-7; TRBD1 agrees at 8 bases. CDR3 length: 15 residues. J gave up 6 bases and V 2 bases, and 9 bases lay outside the gene matches. From germline, CDR1 is SGHVS and CDR2 FQNEAQ. The DNA for the CDR3 is TGTGCCAGCAGCTTATTCGGACAGGGTACCCTCGAGCAGTACTTC. It yields the protein CASSLFGQGTLEQYF.

DNA of the CDR3: TGTGCCAGCAGCCCGAATTCCGGGCAGCAGTTCTTC. Translated: CASSPNSGQQFF. The chain combines TRBV5-4 with TRBJ2-1; D is unclear. The CDR3 sequence is 12 residues long. Deletions cut 4 bases from V and 11 bases from J, with 13 bases between. The germline V gene has CDR1 SGHNT and CDR2 YYREEE (reference sequence).

The chain combines TRBV19 with TRBJ2-2; no definite D call. With 1 base removed from V and 6 bases from J, the gap between germline ends came to 9 bases. CDR1 is LNHDA, CDR2 SQIVND, per germline (reference sequence). The CDR3 contains 14 residues. Written as DNA, the CDR3 is TGTGCCAGTAGTATAGCGGAGCGCCCCGGGGAGCTGTTTTTT. This encodes CASSIAERPGELFF.

Concerning this clone: The junction does not match germline at one end; this may be a read error. The V gene is TRBV2, the J gene TRBJ2-1; D possibly corresponds to TRBD1 (6 bases). Germline V CDR1 and CDR2: SNHLY, FYNNEI. CDR3 length equals 12 residues. The CDR3 region is CASSRDKSRGIF. Written as DNA, the CDR3 is TGTGCCAGCAGTCGGGACAAAAGTAGAGGGATCTTC.

The chain couples TRBV9 to TRBJ2-2, with D unclear. The CDR3 consists of 15 residues. V was cut by 0 bases and J by 4 bases, with 10 bases left in between. Germline-derived CDR1 and CDR2 are SGDLS and YYNGEE. Written as DNA, the CDR3 is TGTGCCAGCAGCGTAGAGGGTTCAAGCACCGGGGAGCTGTTTTTT. Residues: CASSVEGSSTGELFF.

The rearrangement links TRBV5-1 to TRBJ2-3; tentative D call: TRBD2 (6 bases). Germline CDR1 SGHRS, CDR2 YFSETQ. The CDR3 has 17 amino acids. V lost 4 bases, J lost 0 bases, and 18 bases lay in between. The CDR3 DNA follows: TGCGCCAGCAGCCGGACCGGTCCGGGGACTAGCACAGATACGCAGTATTTT. Amino acid sequence: CASSRTGPGTSTDTQYF.

The V gene is TRBV6-5, the J gene TRBJ1-2; 9 bases line up with TRBD1. Germline loops: CDR1 MNHEY, CDR2 SVGAGI. CDR3 length: 15 residues. V gave up 5 bases and J gave up 5 bases; unmatched junction bases: 9. The CDR3 DNA reads as TGTGCCAGCAGTAACACCGGGACAGGGACTTATGGCTACACCTTC. It is translated as CASSNTGTGTYGYTF.

The CDR3 DNA follows: TGTGCCAGCATAGGGACAGGGGGCGCCATATGGGGCTACACCTTC. It codes for CASIGTGGAIWGYTF. V usage is TRBV6-5 and J usage is TRBJ1-2, with 12 bases fitting TRBD1. The CDR3 runs to 15 residues. Germline V lookup: CDR1 MNHEY, CDR2 SVGAGI. Trimming at V came to 7 bases and at J to 8 bases, leaving 11 bases not matched to a gene.

As concerns this clone: This sample includes further DNA sequences coding for the same CDR3. The chain carries TRBV19 and TRBJ1-5; D remains unclear. The CDR3 is made up of 15 amino acids. Germline loops: CDR1 LNHDA, CDR2 SQIVND (reference sequence). The germline V and J ends were trimmed by 3 bases and 0 bases, with 9 bases remaining between them. This CDR3 is CASSIAGFSNQPQHF. CDR3 coding DNA: TGTGCCAGTAGTATTGCAGGATTTAGCAATCAGCCCCAGCATTTT.